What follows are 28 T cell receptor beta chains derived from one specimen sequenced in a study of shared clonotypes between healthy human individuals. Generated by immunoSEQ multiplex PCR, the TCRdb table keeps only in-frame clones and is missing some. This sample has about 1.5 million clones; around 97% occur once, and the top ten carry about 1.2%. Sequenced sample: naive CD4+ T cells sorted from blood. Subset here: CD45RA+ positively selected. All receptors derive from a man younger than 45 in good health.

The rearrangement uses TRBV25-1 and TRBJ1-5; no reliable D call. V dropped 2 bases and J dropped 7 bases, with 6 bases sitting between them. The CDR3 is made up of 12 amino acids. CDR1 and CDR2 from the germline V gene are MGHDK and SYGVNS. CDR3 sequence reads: CASSEQGQPQHF. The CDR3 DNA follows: TGTGCCAGCAGTGAACAAGGCCAGCCCCAGCATTTT.

The CDR3 sequence is CASSEGPGQWVYEQYF. The CDR3 nucleotides are TGTGCCAGCAGTGAAGGACCGGGACAGTGGGTCTACGAGCAGTACTTC. The V and J genes are TRBV2 and TRBJ2-7, with 7 bases matching TRBD1. The CDR3 is 16 amino acids. Trimming took 1 base from V and 3 from J; bases not matched to a gene: 9. Germline V gene lookup returns CDR1 SNHLY and CDR2 FYNNEI.

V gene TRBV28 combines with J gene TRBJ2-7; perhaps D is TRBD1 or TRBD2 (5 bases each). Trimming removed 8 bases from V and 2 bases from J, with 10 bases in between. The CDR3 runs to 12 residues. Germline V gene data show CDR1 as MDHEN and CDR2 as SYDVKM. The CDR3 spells CASWDLTYEQYF. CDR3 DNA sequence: TGTGCCAGCTGGGACCTTACCTACGAGCAGTACTTC.

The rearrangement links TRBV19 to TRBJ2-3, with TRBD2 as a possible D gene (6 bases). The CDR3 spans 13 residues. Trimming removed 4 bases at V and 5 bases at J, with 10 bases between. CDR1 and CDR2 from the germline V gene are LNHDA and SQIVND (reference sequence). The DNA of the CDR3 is TGTGCCAGTAGTAGCTGGGGGGTAGATACGCAGTATTTT. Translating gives CASSSWGVDTQYF.

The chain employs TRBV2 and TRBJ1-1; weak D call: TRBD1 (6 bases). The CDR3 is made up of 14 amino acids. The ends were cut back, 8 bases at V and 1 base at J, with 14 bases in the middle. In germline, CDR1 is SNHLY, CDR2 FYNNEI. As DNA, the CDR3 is TGTGCCAGCGGGCAGGGGATGGGGAACACTGAAGCTTTCTTT. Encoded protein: CASGQGMGNTEAFF.

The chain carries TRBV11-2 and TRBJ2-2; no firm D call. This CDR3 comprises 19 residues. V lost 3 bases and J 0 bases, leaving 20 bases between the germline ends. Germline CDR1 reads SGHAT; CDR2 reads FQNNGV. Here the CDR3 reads CASSFGRRLFNANTGELFF. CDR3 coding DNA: TGTGCCAGCAGCTTCGGCAGGAGATTGTTTAATGCGAACACCGGGGAGCTGTTTTTT.

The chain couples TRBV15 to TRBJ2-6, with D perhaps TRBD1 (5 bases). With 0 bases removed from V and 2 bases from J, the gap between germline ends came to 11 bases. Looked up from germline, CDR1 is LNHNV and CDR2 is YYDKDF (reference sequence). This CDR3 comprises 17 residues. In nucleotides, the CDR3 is TGTGCCACCAGCAGAGATCTACAGGTGACTGGGGCCAACGTCCTGACTTTC. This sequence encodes CATSRDLQVTGANVLTF. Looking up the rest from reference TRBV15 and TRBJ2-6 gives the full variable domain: DAMVIQNPRYQVTQFGKPVTLSCSQTLNHNVMYWYQQKSSQAPKLLFHYYDKDFNNEADTPDNFQSRRPNTSFCFLDIRSPGLGDTAMYLCATSRDLQVTGANVLTFGAGSRLTVL.

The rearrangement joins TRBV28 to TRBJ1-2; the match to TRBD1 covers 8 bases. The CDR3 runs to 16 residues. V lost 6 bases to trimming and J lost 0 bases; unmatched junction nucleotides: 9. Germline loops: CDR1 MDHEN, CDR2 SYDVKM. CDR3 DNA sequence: TGTGCCAGCAGCCCGACAGGGGTTGGGACTAACTATGGCTACACCTTC. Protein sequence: CASSPTGVGTNYGYTF.

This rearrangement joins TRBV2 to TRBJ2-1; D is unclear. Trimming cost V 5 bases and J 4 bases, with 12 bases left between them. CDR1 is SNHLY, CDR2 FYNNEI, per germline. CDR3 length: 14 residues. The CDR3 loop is CASSRDGRYNEQFF. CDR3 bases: TGTGCCAGCAGTCGAGACGGACGATACAATGAGCAGTTCTTC.

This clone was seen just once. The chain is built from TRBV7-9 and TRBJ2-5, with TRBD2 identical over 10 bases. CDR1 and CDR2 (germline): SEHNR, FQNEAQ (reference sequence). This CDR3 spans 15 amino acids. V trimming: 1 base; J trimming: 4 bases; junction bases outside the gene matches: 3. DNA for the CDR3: TGTGCCAGCAGCTTAGGAGCTAGCGGGAGAGAGACCCAGTACTTC. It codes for CASSLGASGRETQYF.

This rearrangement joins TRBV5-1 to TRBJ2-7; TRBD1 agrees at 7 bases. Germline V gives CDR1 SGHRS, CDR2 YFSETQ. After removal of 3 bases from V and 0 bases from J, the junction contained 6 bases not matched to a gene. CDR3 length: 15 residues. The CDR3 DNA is TGCGCCAGCAGCTGGGACAGAACGGACTCCTACGAGCAGTACTTC. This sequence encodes CASSWDRTDSYEQYF. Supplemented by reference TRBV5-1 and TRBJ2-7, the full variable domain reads KAGVTQTPRYLIKTRGQQVTLSCSPISGHRSVSWYQQTPGQGLQFLFEYFSETQRNKGNFPGRFSGRQFSNSRSEMNVSTLELGDSALYLCASSWDRTDSYEQYFGPGTRLTVT.

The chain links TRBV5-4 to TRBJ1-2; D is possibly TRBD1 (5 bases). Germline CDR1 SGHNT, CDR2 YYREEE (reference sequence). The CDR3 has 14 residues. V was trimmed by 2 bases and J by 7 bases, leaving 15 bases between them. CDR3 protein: CASSFIGAASGYTF. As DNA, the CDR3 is TGTGCCAGCAGCTTTATAGGGGCGGCTTCTGGCTACACCTTC.

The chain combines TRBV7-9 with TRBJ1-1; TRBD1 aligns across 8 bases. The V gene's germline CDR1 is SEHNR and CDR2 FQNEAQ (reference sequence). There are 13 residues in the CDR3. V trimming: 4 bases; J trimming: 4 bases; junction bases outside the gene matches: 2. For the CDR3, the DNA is TGTGCCAGCAGCTACAGGGGGGGCACTGAAGCTTTCTTT. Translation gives CASSYRGGTEAFF.

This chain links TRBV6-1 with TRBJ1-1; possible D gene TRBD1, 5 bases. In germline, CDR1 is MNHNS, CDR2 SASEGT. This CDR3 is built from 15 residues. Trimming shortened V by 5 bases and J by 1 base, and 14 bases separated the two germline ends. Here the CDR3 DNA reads TGTGCCAGCAGTCACCCTGGGGGGAAGAACACTGAAGCTTTCTTT. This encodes CASSHPGGKNTEAFF.

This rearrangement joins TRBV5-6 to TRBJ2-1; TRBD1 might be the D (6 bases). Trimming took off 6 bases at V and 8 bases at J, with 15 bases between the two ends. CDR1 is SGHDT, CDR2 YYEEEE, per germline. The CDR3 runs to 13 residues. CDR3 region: CASINWGRDEQFF. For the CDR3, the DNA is TGTGCCAGCATCAACTGGGGGCGGGATGAGCAGTTCTTC.

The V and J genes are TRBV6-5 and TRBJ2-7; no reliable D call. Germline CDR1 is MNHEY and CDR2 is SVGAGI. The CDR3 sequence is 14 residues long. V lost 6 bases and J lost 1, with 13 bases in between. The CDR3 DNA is TGTGCCAGCAGGTACCTTACCCAGTCCTACGAGCAGTACTTC. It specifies CASRYLTQSYEQYF.

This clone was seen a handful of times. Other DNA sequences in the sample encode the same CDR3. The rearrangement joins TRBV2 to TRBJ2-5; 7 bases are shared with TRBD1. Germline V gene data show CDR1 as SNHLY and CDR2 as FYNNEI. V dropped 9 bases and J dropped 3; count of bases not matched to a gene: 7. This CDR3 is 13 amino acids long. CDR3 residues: CASSRQGEETQYF. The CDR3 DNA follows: TGTGCCAGTTCGCGACAGGGAGAAGAGACCCAGTACTTC. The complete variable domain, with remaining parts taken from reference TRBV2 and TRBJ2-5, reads EPEVTQTPSHQVTQMGQEVILRCVPISNHLYFYWYRQILGQKVEFLVSFYNNEISEKSEIFDDQFSVERPDGSNFTLKIRSTKLEDSAMYFCASSRQGEETQYFGPGTRLLVL.

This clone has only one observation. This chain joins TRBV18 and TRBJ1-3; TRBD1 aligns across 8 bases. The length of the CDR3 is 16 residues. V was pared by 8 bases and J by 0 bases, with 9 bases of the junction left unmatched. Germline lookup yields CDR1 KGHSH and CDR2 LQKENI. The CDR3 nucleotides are TGTGCCAGCCGCGAGGACAGGGAGATCTCTGGAAACACCATATATTTT. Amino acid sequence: CASREDREISGNTIYF.

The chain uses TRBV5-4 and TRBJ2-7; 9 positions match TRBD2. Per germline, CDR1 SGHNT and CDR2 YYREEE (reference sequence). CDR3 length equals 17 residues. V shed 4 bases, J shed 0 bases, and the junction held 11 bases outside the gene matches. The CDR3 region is CASSPKGGGRASYEQYF. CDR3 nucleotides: TGTGCCAGCAGCCCGAAAGGGGGCGGGAGGGCCTCCTACGAGCAGTACTTC.

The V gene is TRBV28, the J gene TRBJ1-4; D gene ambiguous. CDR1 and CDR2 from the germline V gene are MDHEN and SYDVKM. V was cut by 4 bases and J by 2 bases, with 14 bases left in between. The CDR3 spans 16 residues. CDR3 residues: CASSSFFATTNEKLFF. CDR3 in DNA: TGTGCCAGCAGTTCGTTCTTTGCTACGACTAATGAAAAACTGTTTTTT.

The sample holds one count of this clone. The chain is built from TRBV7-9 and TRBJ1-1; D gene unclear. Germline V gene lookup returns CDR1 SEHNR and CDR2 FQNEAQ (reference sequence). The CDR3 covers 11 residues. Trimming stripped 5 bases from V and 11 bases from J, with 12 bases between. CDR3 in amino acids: CASSPGPDAFF. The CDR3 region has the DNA TGTGCCAGCAGCCCGGGTCCAGACGCTTTCTTT. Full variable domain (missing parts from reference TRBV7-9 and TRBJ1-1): DTGVSQNPRHKITKRGQNVTFRCDPISEHNRLYWYRQTLGQGPEFLTYFQNEAQLEKSRLLSDRFSAERPKGSFSTLEIQRTEQGDSAMYLCASSPGPDAFFGQGTRLTVV.

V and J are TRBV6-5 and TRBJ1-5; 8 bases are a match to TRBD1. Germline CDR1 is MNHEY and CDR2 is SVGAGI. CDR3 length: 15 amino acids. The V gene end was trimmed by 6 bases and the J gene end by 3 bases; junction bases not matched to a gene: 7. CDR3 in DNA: TGTGCCAGCAGGTCCGCAGGGGGCGCCAATCAGCCCCAGCATTTT. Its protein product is CASRSAGGANQPQHF.

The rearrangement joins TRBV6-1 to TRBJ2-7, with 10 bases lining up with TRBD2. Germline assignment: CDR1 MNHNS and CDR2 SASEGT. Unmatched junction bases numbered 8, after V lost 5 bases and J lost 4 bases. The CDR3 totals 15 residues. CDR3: CASSPLAGVLYEQYF. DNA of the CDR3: TGTGCCAGCAGTCCTCTAGCGGGAGTCCTATACGAGCAGTACTTC.

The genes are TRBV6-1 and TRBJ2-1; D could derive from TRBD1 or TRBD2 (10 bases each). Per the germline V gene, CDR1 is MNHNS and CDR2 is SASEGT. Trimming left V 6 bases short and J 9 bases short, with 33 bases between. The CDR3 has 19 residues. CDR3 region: CASSERTGGAGLAFTEQFF. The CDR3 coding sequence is TGTGCCAGCAGCGAAAGGACAGGGGGAGCGGGACTAGCGTTTACTGAGCAGTTCTTC.

Here the CDR3 DNA reads TGTGCCAGCAGTTACTCGACCGCTTCGGCCGAGCAGTACTTC. This encodes CASSYSTASAEQYF. The chain uses TRBV6-5 and TRBJ2-7; the D is unclear. The V end lost 0 bases, the J end lost 6 bases, and 12 bases lay between the germline ends. The CDR3 sequence is 14 residues long. The germline V gene encodes CDR1 MNHEY and CDR2 SVGAGI.

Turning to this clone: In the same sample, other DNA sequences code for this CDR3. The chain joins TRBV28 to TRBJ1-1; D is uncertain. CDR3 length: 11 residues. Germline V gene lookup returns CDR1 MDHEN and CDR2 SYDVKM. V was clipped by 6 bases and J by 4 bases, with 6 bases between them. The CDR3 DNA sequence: TGTGCCAGCAGCTGGGGCACTGAAGCTTTCTTT. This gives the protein CASSWGTEAFF.

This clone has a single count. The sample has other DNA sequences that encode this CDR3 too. Here the CDR3 DNA reads TGCAGCGTCGTGTCCCCCTACGAGCAGTACTTC. Translating it yields CSVVSPYEQYF. The rearrangement links TRBV29-1 to TRBJ2-7; D call uncertain. The CDR3 loop spans 11 amino acids. CDR1 SQVTM and CDR2 ANQGSEA come from the germline V gene. V lost 6 bases to trimming and J lost 2 bases, with 8 bases between them.

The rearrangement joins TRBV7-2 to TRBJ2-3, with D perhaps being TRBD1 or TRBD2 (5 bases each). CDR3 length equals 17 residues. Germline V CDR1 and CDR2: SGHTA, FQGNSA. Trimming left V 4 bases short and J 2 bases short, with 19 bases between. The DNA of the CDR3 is TGTGCCAGCAGCTCCCGCCCGCCGGGGCGGGTCACAGATACGCAGTATTTT. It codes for CASSSRPPGRVTDTQYF. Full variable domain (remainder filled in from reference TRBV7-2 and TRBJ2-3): GAGVSQSPSNKVTEKGKDVELRCDPISGHTALYWYRQSLGQGLEFLIYFQGNSAPDKSGLPSDRFSAERTGGSVSTLTIQRTQQEDSAVYLCASSSRPPGRVTDTQYFGPGTRLTVL.